This section outlines one T cell receptor (beta chain) sequence together with its context. Its binding antigen is unknown. One base away there is no much larger clone; base qualities are not given. The data originate from a study of blood T cell repertoires in COVID-19 (dated by TCRdb to the early 2020s). Background on the whole study: Samples from collaborators originated in the United States, Italy and Spain and spanned both the acute and convalescent phases of COVID-19. Deeply sampled blood TCRbeta repertoires from subjects exposed to, actively infected with, or recovered from COVID-19 were included in the dataset. The prospective study material was composed of cDNA or gDNA derived from T cells, B-cell-depleted T cells, or PBMCs. A de-identified subject ID, COVID-19 status, age in years and sex were almost always included in the sample metadata. Where available, HLA class I and class II types were taken from metadata supplied by the sample provider and were not determined by assay-based typing. The repertoires were released in a freely available public database intended as a resource for research on the immune response to SARS-CoV-2. The samples were drawn from the first 160 participants of the ongoing ImmuneRACE study and from some 1,300 subjects provided by 6 global collaborators. Overall study results and their limits: The quantity of clinical and demographic metadata differed by source and by participant and was supplied without curation.

TCRbeta CDR3 regions were amplified from genomic DNA using the immunoSEQ Assay, a bias-controlled multiplex PCR. In the source study's methods: Within the assay, amplification of reference gene primers was used to estimate how many nucleated cells each sample contained. To quantify the absolute abundance of each unique TCRbeta CDR3 rearrangement, sequence reads were collapsed and filtered. For each sample, productive Simpson clonality was calculated as the square root of Simpson's diversity index over productive rearrangements. What TCRdb holds here is the immuneACCESS table cut down to in-frame rearrangements. Part of the clones is not present; checked against another copy, under half of the missing clones reflect an unresolved V gene, and the others are unexplained. For V, J and clone size, that table is used; D and trimming come from the DNA. For this sample the table gives about 400,000 clones, of which around nine tenths were detected only once. Together, the top ten hold roughly 7.1% of the sample.

Inclusive of the bounding cysteine and phenylalanine, the CDR3 is 16 residues long. Only the CDR3 portion is preserved as DNA: 48 bases, with reading frame beginning at the first base. In Seattle, one collaborating source enrolled patients while the infection was active and tracked those patients longitudinally over the course of disease. Whole blood was collected in K2EDTA tubes by collaborating institutions according to the institutions' own protocols. For TCRbeta analysis, collaborators shipped samples in one of three forms: frozen whole blood, isolated PBMCs, or DNA extracted from either of those sample types.

The sample was peripheral blood. The TCR sequence derives from a woman aged 60-70 years with COVID-19, enrolled during active disease. This chain joins TRBV21-1 to TRBJ2-7; TRBD1, the D gene given by the table, was not confirmed from the DNA. TRBV21-1 is recorded as a pseudogene. The nucleotide sequence is given as TGTGCCAGCAGCAAAGAGACAGGGGGCGCCTTGGGTGAGCAGTACTTC. Translation gives CASSKETGGALGEQYF.